Listed below are T cell receptor beta chains from one sample, sequenced in a study of blood T cell repertoires in COVID-19. Produced via immunoSEQ multiplex PCR; TCRdb's table is partial and in-frame only. Of 180,000 or so clones listed, about 87% are singletons. The sample taken for sequencing was peripheral blood. The receptor set was obtained from a woman under 40 with acute or convalescent COVID-19. The CDR3 runs from the conserved cysteine through the conserved F or W. A D gene is named only where the DNA matches it firmly. Size tells how often a clone was seen (once, few, many) or the class of an expanded clone, and some rows leave it out.

size: .
V: TRBV28
J: TRBJ2-1
D: .
DNA: TGTGCCAGCAATCCCCGCTCCTACAATGAGCAGTTCTTC
CDR3: CASNPRSYNEQFF

size: .
V: TRBV18
J: TRBJ1-5
D: .
DNA: TGTGCCAGCTCACCACAAGATAGACAGCCCCAGCATTTT
CDR3: CASSPQDRQPQHF

size: .
V: TRBV28
J: TRBJ2-3
D: .
DNA: TGTGCCAGCAGCTTTAGCACAGATACGCAGTATTTT
CDR3: CASSFSTDTQYF

size: once
V: TRBV28
J: TRBJ1-1
D: .
DNA: TGTGCCACCACCCAGGTGAACACTGAAGCTTTCTTT
CDR3: CATTQVNTEAFF

size: .
V: TRBV24-1
J: TRBJ2-1
D: TRBD2
DNA: TGTGCCACCGGACTAGTTCATGAGCAGTTCTTC
CDR3: CATGLVHEQFF

size: .
V: TRBV9
J: TRBJ2-7
D: .
DNA: TGTGCCAGCAGCCCCCTAGTTACGATCTACGAGCAGTACTTC
CDR3: CASSPLVTIYEQYF

size: .
V: TRBV6-5
J: TRBJ1-6
D: .
DNA: TGTGCCAGCAGTTCAGCCCGGACGGGAAATTCACCCCTCCACTTT
CDR3: CASSSARTGNSPLHF

size: few
V: TRBV19
J: TRBJ1-3
D: .
DNA: TGTGCCACCCGAGTTGCGGGGGAAAACACCATATATTTT
CDR3: CATRVAGENTIYF

size: .
V: TRBV6-6
J: TRBJ2-3
D: TRBD1
DNA: TGTGCCAGCAGCCCCGGGACAGGGACAGATACGCAGTATTTT
CDR3: CASSPGTGTDTQYF

size: .
V: TRBV7-4
J: TRBJ1-1
D: .
DNA: TGTGCCAGCAGCTTAGAGTTTACAGGTAACACTGAAGCTTTCTTT
CDR3: CASSLEFTGNTEAFF

size: .
V: TRBV10-3
J: TRBJ2-7
D: TRBD1
DNA: TGTGCCATCGGACAGGGTTATGGCTACGAGCAGTACTTC
CDR3: CAIGQGYGYEQYF

size: .
V: TRBV5-1
J: TRBJ2-1
D: .
DNA: TGCGCCAGCAGCTTGGAACCAGGGGGGAGCTCCTACAATGAGCAGTTCTTC
CDR3: CASSLEPGGSSYNEQFF

size: .
V: TRBV18
J: TRBJ2-7
D: .
DNA: TGTGCCAGCTCCCCGGGAGTAGTGGTCTACGAGCAGTACTTC
CDR3: CASSPGVVVYEQYF

size: .
V: TRBV12-3/TRBV12-4
J: TRBJ2-7
D: TRBD1
DNA: TGTGCCAGCAGTCTAGGGGGCTGGTACGAGCAGTACTTC
CDR3: CASSLGGWYEQYF

size: .
V: TRBV5-1
J: TRBJ2-2
D: TRBD1
DNA: TGCGCCAGCAGCGAAGGACAGGGGACCGGGGAGCTGTTTTTT
CDR3: CASSEGQGTGELFF

size: once
V: TRBV28
J: TRBJ1-2
D: .
DNA: TGTGCCAGCATAGGGGCTACCTGGGACTATGGCTACACCTTC
CDR3: CASIGATWDYGYTF

size: .
V: TRBV10-3
J: TRBJ2-1
D: TRBD2
DNA: TGTGCCAGCCGGGGGGTGGGGAAAAACTCCTACAATGAGCAGTTCTTC
CDR3: CASRGVGKNSYNEQFF

size: .
V: TRBV19
J: TRBJ2-2
D: .
DNA: TGTGCCAGTAGTATTGTCAGTGCCGGGGAGCTGTTTTTT
CDR3: CASSIVSAGELFF

size: .
V: TRBV28
J: TRBJ2-3
D: TRBD2
DNA: TGTGCCAGCAGTCCCAACCCACCGGGACTAGCGGGAGGCAGCACAGATACGCAGTATTTT
CDR3: CASSPNPPGLAGGSTDTQYF